This TCR beta chain derives from a study of beta chain features in type 1 diabetes. Study overall: Patients were similar to healthy donors in age and gender (as well as in cell yields).

Since all of the isolated RNA was reverse transcribed, expressed TCRB transcripts were what got sequenced. Average reads for naive, central memory and regulatory T cell samples were several million. Sequencing used immunoSEQ multiplex PCR; TCRdb keeps in-frame clones, though not all of them. The top ten hold 0.35% to 0.5% of the sample, which has 150,000 or so clones, 48% seen once. Concerning this clone: Its cognate antigen is unknown.

Deletions cut 5 bases from V and 5 bases from J, with 13 bases between. The length of the CDR3 is 13 residues. CDR1 and CDR2 (germline): MNHEY, SMNVEV (reference sequence). Study-level points and caveats: Diminished insertions and augmented deletions at VDJ junctions characterized type 1 diabetes patients. A possible short-template PCR bias applies equally to patients and controls.

The J gene is TRBJ2-7, the V gene TRBV27; TRBD1 is a possible D gene (6 bases). The sample taken for sequencing was Tregs from blood. The sequence was obtained from a man between 18 and 29 years old in good health. DNA for the CDR3: TGTGCCAGCAGTACTCGGCAGGGGAACGAGCAGTACTTC. Its translation is CASSTRQGNEQYF.